The rows below give T cell receptor beta chains drawn from one sample of a study of blood T cell repertoires in COVID-19. Assay used: immunoSEQ multiplex PCR; TCRdb lists only in-frame clones, some missing. Among some 200,000 clones, 70% to 90% were seen once, and the ten largest hold roughly a sixth. The sequenced sample was peripheral blood. The receptors stem from a man aged 45-65 years with COVID-19, enrolled during active disease. The CDR3 runs from the conserved cysteine through the conserved F or W. D genes are given only for firm matches. Clone size is stated in some rows and not others, as once, few, many or a class when expanded.

CDR3 protein	CDR3 DNA	V gene	J gene	D gene	clone size
CASSLGPGGQETQYF	TGTGCCAGCAGCTTAGGCCCAGGGGGCCAAGAGACCCAGTACTTC	TRBV11-2	TRBJ2-5	TRBD1	.
CASSSEVGGYNEQFF	TGTGCCAGCAGCTCCGAGGTGGGGGGCTACAATGAGCAGTTCTTC	TRBV5-6	TRBJ2-1	.	.
CASSPSTGVGGNTIYF	TGTGCCAGCTCACCTTCGACAGGGGTGGGTGGAAACACCATATATTTT	TRBV18	TRBJ1-3	TRBD1	.
CASSPTGRDTEAFF	TGTGCCAGCAGCCCGACAGGGAGAGATACTGAAGCTTTCTTT	TRBV3-1/TRBV3-2	TRBJ1-1	TRBD1	.
CASSPGATDTQYF	TGTGCCAGCTCACCGGGGGCCACAGATACGCAGTATTTT	TRBV18	TRBJ2-3	.	.
CASSRQGSYGYTF	TGTGCCAGTAGCAGACAGGGGTCCTATGGCTACACCTTC	TRBV19	TRBJ1-2	TRBD1	.
CASSTHTEAFF	TGTGCCAGCAGCACACACACTGAAGCTTTCTTT	TRBV28	TRBJ1-1	.	once
CASSYSWQTYEQYF	TGTGCCAGCAGTTACTCTTGGCAGACCTACGAGCAGTACTTC	TRBV6-2/TRBV6-3	TRBJ2-7	.	.
CASRRTSGGYEQYF	TGTGCCAGCAGGCGGACTAGCGGGGGTTACGAGCAGTACTTC	TRBV3-1/TRBV3-2	TRBJ2-7	TRBD2	.
CASSTGTKYGYTF	TGTGCCAGCTCGACCGGGACAAAGTATGGCTACACCTTC	TRBV18	TRBJ1-2	.	.
CASSSYLSDRVDYGYTF	TGTGCCAGCAGCTCCTACCTCTCTGACAGGGTGGATTATGGCTACACCTTC	TRBV7-2	TRBJ1-2	TRBD1	.
CASSQDQWANQPQHF	TGCGCCAGCAGCCAAGATCAGTGGGCCAATCAGCCCCAGCATTTT	TRBV4-3	TRBJ1-5	.	.
CASSFAPGSYTQYF	TGTGCCAGCAGCTTTGCACCGGGGTCATATACGCAGTATTTT	TRBV7-9	TRBJ2-3	.	.
CASSVDRGSGANVLTF	TGTGCCAGCAGCGTAGATCGCGGCTCTGGGGCCAACGTCCTGACTTTC	TRBV9	TRBJ2-6	.	.
CASSYQPGDSYNEQFF	TGTGCCAGCAGTTACCAGCCTGGAGACTCCTACAATGAGCAGTTCTTC	TRBV6-5	TRBJ2-1	.	once
CASSYSDRGNTIYF	TGTGCCAGCAGTTACTCGGACAGGGGAAACACCATATATTTT	TRBV6-5	TRBJ1-3	TRBD1	once
CASSGMGHYTGELFF	TGTGCCAGCAGTGGTATGGGACACTACACCGGGGAGCTGTTTTTT	TRBV2	TRBJ2-2	.	once
CASSLWASGGDTQYF	TGTGCCAGCAGCTTGTGGGCTAGCGGAGGGGATACGCAGTATTTT	TRBV5-5	TRBJ2-3	TRBD2	.
CASSPNQQGAFSDTQYF	TGTGCCAGCTCACCTAACCAACAGGGGGCGTTTTCGGATACGCAGTATTTT	TRBV18	TRBJ2-3	TRBD1	.
CASSHLHSGGEDEQFF	TGTGCCAGCAGCCATCTCCATAGCGGGGGGGAGGATGAGCAGTTCTTC	TRBV2	TRBJ2-1	TRBD2	.
CASSLGGMEQFF	TGTGCCAGCAGCCTGGGAGGGATGGAGCAGTTCTTC	TRBV5-8	TRBJ2-1	TRBD2	.
CASSSATAGVPYEQYF	TGTGCCAGCAGCTCAGCTACGGCGGGAGTCCCCTACGAGCAGTACTTC	TRBV5-4	TRBJ2-7	TRBD2	.
CASSSTALLEKLFF	TGTGCCAGCAGTTCGACAGCGTTACTTGAAAAACTGTTTTTT	TRBV7-6	TRBJ1-4	.	.
CASSGTVSGANVLTF	TGTGCCAGCAGCGGGACAGTCTCTGGGGCCAACGTCCTGACTTTC	TRBV7-9	TRBJ2-6	TRBD1	.
CASSPPGEANTGELFF	TGTGCCAGCAGCCCCCCGGGGGAGGCAAACACCGGGGAGCTGTTTTTT	TRBV7-9	TRBJ2-2	.	.
CASSKQGSEQFF	TGTGCCAGCAGTAAACAGGGGAGTGAGCAGTTCTTC	TRBV12-3/TRBV12-4	TRBJ2-1	TRBD1	.
CASSQDRGFEETQYF	TGTGCCAGTAGTCAGGACAGGGGATTTGAGGAGACCCAGTACTTC	TRBV19	TRBJ2-5	TRBD1	.
CASSRPQGGYTF	TGTGCCAGCAGCCGCCCCCAGGGTGGCTACACCTTC	TRBV6-5	TRBJ1-2	.	.
CASSIVGGSPYTEAFF	TGTGCCAGTAGTATAGTAGGGGGCTCGCCCTACACTGAAGCTTTCTTT	TRBV19	TRBJ1-1	TRBD1	.
CSASVRGGGTDTQYF	TGCAGTGCTAGTGTGCGCGGGGGGGGCACAGATACGCAGTATTTT	TRBV20-1	TRBJ2-3	TRBD2	.
CATSRDQVSNTQYF	TGTGCCACCAGCAGAGATCAGGTTTCAAATACGCAGTATTTT	TRBV15	TRBJ2-3	.	.
CASSLSHEAYGYTF	TGTGCCAGCAGTTTATCTCATGAGGCCTATGGCTACACCTTC	TRBV28	TRBJ1-2	.	.
CASSWGTGDNEQFF	TGTGCCAGCAGCTGGGGGACAGGAGACAATGAGCAGTTCTTC	TRBV5-6	TRBJ2-1	TRBD1	.
CASSPGIHYGYTF	TGTGCCAGCAGTCCAGGGATTCACTATGGCTACACCTTC	TRBV12-3/TRBV12-4	TRBJ1-2	.	.
CASSSPPGSNLAKNIQYF	TGTGCCAGCAGTTCCCCCCCGGGATCTAATTTAGCCAAAAACATTCAGTACTTC	TRBV7-2	TRBJ2-4	.	once
CASSHRVRQPQHF	TGTGCCAGCAGCCACAGGGTCCGTCAGCCCCAGCATTTT	TRBV6-4	TRBJ1-5	.	.
CASSSLTGAHGEQFF	TGTGCCAGCAGCTCACTGACAGGGGCCCATGGTGAGCAGTTCTTC	TRBV7-6	TRBJ2-1	TRBD1	.
CASGLAQGFSGNTIYF	TGTGCCAGTGGCCTTGCGCAGGGCTTTTCTGGAAACACCATATATTTT	TRBV19	TRBJ1-3	.	.
CAWSVRSALGANVLTF	TGTGCCTGGAGTGTACGCTCCGCACTTGGGGCCAACGTCCTGACTTTC	TRBV30	TRBJ2-6	.	few
CSVELGRHEQYF	TGCAGCGTTGAACTGGGGCGCCACGAGCAGTACTTC	TRBV29-1	TRBJ2-7	.	.
CASSLFSRGVGGELFF	TGTGCCAGCAGCTTATTCTCGCGGGGGGTCGGCGGGGAGCTGTTTTTT	TRBV7-2	TRBJ2-2	TRBD2	.
CASSSSVAYEQYF	TGTGCCAGCAGCTCTAGCGTAGCCTACGAGCAGTACTTC	TRBV7-3	TRBJ2-7	.	.
CASSLTGPGVGTQYF	TGTGCCAGCAGTTTGACAGGGCCCGGGGTGGGTACGCAGTATTTT	TRBV6-2/TRBV6-3	TRBJ2-3	TRBD1	few
CASSLAAGPVYGYTF	TGTGCCAGCAGTTTAGCGGCAGGGCCGGTCTATGGCTACACCTTC	TRBV28	TRBJ1-2	.	.
CASSRSGQNTEAFF	TGTGCCAGCAGCAGGTCGGGACAGAACACTGAAGCTTTCTTT	TRBV7-3	TRBJ1-1	.	.
CSASKGAQAQYF	TGCAGTGCTAGTAAGGGGGCCCAGGCCCAGTACTTC	TRBV20-1	TRBJ2-5	TRBD1	.
CASSYPRGFIFYNEQFF	TGTGCCAGCAGCTACCCCAGGGGATTTATTTTCTACAATGAGCAGTTCTTC	TRBV7-8	TRBJ2-1	.	.
CASSAVENSNQPQHF	TGTGCCAGTAGTGCCGTGGAGAATAGCAATCAGCCCCAGCATTTT	TRBV19	TRBJ1-5	.	.
CASSQAGEETQYF	TGTGCCAGCAGCCAAGCAGGGGAAGAGACCCAGTACTTC	TRBV28	TRBJ2-5	.	.
CASSLGEIRLGTDTQYF	TGTGCCAGCAGCTTGGGCGAGATACGCTTAGGCACAGATACGCAGTATTTT	TRBV5-6	TRBJ2-3	.	.